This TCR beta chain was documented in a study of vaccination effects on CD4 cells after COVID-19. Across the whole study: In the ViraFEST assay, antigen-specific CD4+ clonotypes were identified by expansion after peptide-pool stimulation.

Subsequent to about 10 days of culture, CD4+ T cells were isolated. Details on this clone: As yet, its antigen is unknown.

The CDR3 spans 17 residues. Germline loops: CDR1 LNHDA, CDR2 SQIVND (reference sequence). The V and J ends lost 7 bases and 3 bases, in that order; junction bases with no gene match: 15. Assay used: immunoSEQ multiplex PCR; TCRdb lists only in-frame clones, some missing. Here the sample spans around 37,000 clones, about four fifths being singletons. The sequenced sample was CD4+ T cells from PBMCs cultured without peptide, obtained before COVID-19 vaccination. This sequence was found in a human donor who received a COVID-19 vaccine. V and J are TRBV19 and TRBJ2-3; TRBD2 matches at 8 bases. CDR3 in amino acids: CASTKPGASGFTDTQYF. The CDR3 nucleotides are TGTGCCAGTACTAAGCCCGGGGCTAGCGGGTTTACAGATACGCAGTATTTT. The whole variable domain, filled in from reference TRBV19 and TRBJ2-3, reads DGGITQSPKYLFRKEGQNVTLSCEQNLNHDAMYWYRQDPGQGLRLIYYSQIVNDFQKGDIAEGYSVSREKKESFPLTVTSAQKNPTAFYLCASTKPGASGFTDTQYFGPGTRLTVL.